These T cell receptor beta chains were read from a single sample in a study of blood T cell repertoires in COVID-19. Some clones are missing from TCRdb's copy, which holds only in-frame ones; the method was immunoSEQ multiplex PCR. The sample lists about 150,000 clones; 80% to 90% were seen once. Material for sequencing was peripheral blood. These TCRs come from a man between 65 and 85 years old with acute or convalescent COVID-19. Each CDR3 is given with its conserved first and last residue. The D gene is left open where the match is weak. Part of the rows lack a size; the others show once, few, many or a class for expanded clones.

CDR3: CATSRLLGGGNTIYF; DNA: TGTGCCACCAGCAGGTTATTAGGGGGAGGAAACACCATATATTTT; size: -; D: -; V: TRBV15; J: TRBJ1-3
CDR3: CASRRQGYYGYTF; DNA: TGTGCCAGCAGAAGACAGGGGTACTATGGCTACACCTTC; size: -; D: TRBD1; V: TRBV28; J: TRBJ1-2
CDR3: CASSIVLAGGPGSYNEQFF; DNA: TGTGCCAGTAGTATCGTACTAGCGGGAGGGCCAGGGTCCTACAATGAGCAGTTCTTC; size: -; D: TRBD2; V: TRBV19; J: TRBJ2-1
CDR3: CASSLYGNTEAFF; DNA: TGTGCCAGCAGTTTATACGGTAACACTGAAGCTTTCTTT; size: once; D: -; V: TRBV27; J: TRBJ1-1
CDR3: CASSHRQGGTEAFF; DNA: TGCGCCAGCAGCCACCGACAGGGTGGCACTGAAGCTTTCTTT; size: -; D: TRBD1; V: TRBV4-1; J: TRBJ1-1
CDR3: CASSSGHTKETQYF; DNA: TGCGCCAGCAGTTCGGGACATACCAAAGAGACCCAGTACTTC; size: -; D: -; V: TRBV5-1; J: TRBJ2-5
CDR3: CASSQDAPPTGRETQYF; DNA: TGCGCCAGCAGCCAAGACGCCCCCCCCACAGGGCGAGAGACCCAGTACTTC; size: -; D: -; V: TRBV4-3; J: TRBJ2-5
CDR3: CASSFIRGPTGAEAFF; DNA: TGTGCCAGCAGCTTTATTAGGGGACCGACAGGGGCTGAAGCTTTCTTT; size: -; D: TRBD1; V: TRBV5-8; J: TRBJ1-1
CDR3: CASNADRNYEQYF; DNA: TGTGCCAGCAATGCCGACAGGAACTACGAGCAGTACTTC; size: few; D: -; V: TRBV6-6; J: TRBJ2-7
CDR3: CASSEGLNNSPLHF; DNA: TGTGCCAGCAGTGAAGGACTTAATAATTCACCCCTCCACTTT; size: -; D: -; V: TRBV6-1; J: TRBJ1-6
CDR3: CASSVEGLATDTQYF; DNA: TGTGCCAGCAGCGTAGAAGGACTAGCCACAGATACGCAGTATTTT; size: -; D: TRBD2; V: TRBV9; J: TRBJ2-3
CDR3: CSAGVGGMNTEAFF; DNA: TGCAGCGCCGGGGTGGGGGGAATGAACACTGAAGCTTTCTTT; size: -; D: -; V: TRBV29-1; J: TRBJ1-1
CDR3: CASSFSGTGNLETQYF; DNA: TGTGCCAGCAGCTTCTCCGGGACAGGCAATTTAGAGACCCAGTACTTC; size: -; D: TRBD1; V: TRBV7-9; J: TRBJ2-5
CDR3: CASSLVAGGAGNTIYF; DNA: TGTGCCAGCAGCTTAGTAGCCGGGGGTGCAGGAAACACCATATATTTT; size: -; D: -; V: TRBV7-2; J: TRBJ1-3
CDR3: CASSLRDRALYGYTF; DNA: TGTGCCAGCAGCTTAAGGGACAGGGCCCTCTATGGCTACACCTTC; size: -; D: TRBD1; V: TRBV7-8; J: TRBJ1-2
CDR3: CASSPRVLGTDTQYF; DNA: TGTGCCAGCAGCCCAAGAGTTTTGGGCACAGATACGCAGTATTTT; size: -; D: -; V: TRBV5-8; J: TRBJ2-3
CDR3: CASSVTSGEWDTQYF; DNA: TGCGCCAGCAGCGTGACTAGCGGGGAGTGGGATACGCAGTATTTT; size: -; D: TRBD2; V: TRBV5-1; J: TRBJ2-3
CDR3: CASSYKWGQGLNTEAFF; DNA: TGTGCCAGCAGTTATAAGTGGGGACAGGGACTGAACACTGAAGCTTTCTTT; size: -; D: TRBD1; V: TRBV6-2/TRBV6-3; J: TRBJ1-1
CDR3: CASSQVRATGELFF; DNA: TGTGCCAGCAGCCAAGTGCGGGCCACCGGGGAGCTGTTTTTT; size: -; D: -; V: TRBV3-1/TRBV3-2; J: TRBJ2-2
CDR3: CASVASVGTEAFF; DNA: TGTGCCAGCGTGGCCAGCGTAGGCACTGAAGCTTTCTTT; size: few; D: -; V: TRBV27; J: TRBJ1-1
CDR3: CASSVETANSPLHF; DNA: TGTGCCAGCAGCGTAGAAACAGCAAATTCACCCCTCCACTTT; size: -; D: -; V: TRBV9; J: TRBJ1-6
CDR3: CASSLPSGRASGELFF; DNA: TGCGCCAGCAGCCTTCCTAGCGGGAGGGCCTCCGGGGAGCTGTTTTTT; size: -; D: TRBD2; V: TRBV5-1; J: TRBJ2-2
CDR3: CTSSQLGVHEQYF; DNA: TGCACCAGCAGCCAGCTCGGTGTCCACGAGCAGTACTTC; size: once; D: -; V: TRBV1; J: TRBJ2-7
CDR3: CASSQDPLGQGTGNEQFF; DNA: TGCGCCAGCAGCCAAGATCCTTTGGGACAGGGTACGGGTAATGAGCAGTTCTTC; size: few; D: TRBD1; V: TRBV4-1; J: TRBJ2-1
CDR3: CASSIVGGNTEAFF; DNA: TGTGCCAGTAGTATTGTTGGAGGGAACACTGAAGCTTTCTTT; size: -; D: -; V: TRBV19; J: TRBJ1-1
CDR3: CASSSQIRGVDYEQYF; DNA: TGTGCCAGCAGCTCCCAAATACGGGGGGTCGACTACGAGCAGTACTTC; size: -; D: TRBD2; V: TRBV7-8; J: TRBJ2-7
CDR3: CASSLFRTAANYGYTF; DNA: TGTGCCAGCAGCTTATTCCGGACAGCGGCTAACTATGGCTACACCTTC; size: -; D: -; V: TRBV5-6; J: TRBJ1-2
CDR3: CASSASGGNQPQHF; DNA: TGTGCCAGTAGTGCGTCAGGGGGAAATCAGCCCCAGCATTTT; size: few; D: TRBD1; V: TRBV19; J: TRBJ1-5
CDR3: CASSVVPGQAQETQYF; DNA: TGTGCCAGTAGTGTTGTCCCGGGACAGGCACAAGAGACCCAGTACTTC; size: -; D: TRBD1; V: TRBV19; J: TRBJ2-5
CDR3: CASSPGTGGTDTQYF; DNA: TGTGCCAGCAGCCCCGGGACAGGGGGCACAGATACGCAGTATTTT; size: -; D: TRBD1; V: TRBV3-1/TRBV3-2; J: TRBJ2-3
CDR3: CASSRGQDYGYTF; DNA: TGTGCCAGCAGTCGGGGACAGGACTATGGCTACACCTTC; size: -; D: TRBD1; V: TRBV7-8; J: TRBJ1-2
CDR3: CASSASTGFGYTF; DNA: TGTGCCAGCAGTGCTAGTACAGGGTTTGGCTACACCTTC; size: many; D: -; V: TRBV28; J: TRBJ1-2
CDR3: CASSQQGNEQFF; DNA: TGTGCCAGCTCTCAACAGGGAAATGAGCAGTTCTTC; size: few; D: -; V: TRBV18; J: TRBJ2-1
CDR3: CASSLDLAGLEQYF; DNA: TGTGCCAGCAGCTTAGACCTAGCGGGGCTCGAGCAGTACTTC; size: -; D: TRBD2; V: TRBV11-2; J: TRBJ2-7
CDR3: CASSLRQGAYNEQFF; DNA: TGTGCCAGCAGCTTACGACAGGGGGCGTACAATGAGCAGTTCTTC; size: -; D: TRBD1; V: TRBV7-3; J: TRBJ2-1
CDR3: CASSYLRQGSHEQFF; DNA: TGTGCCAGCAGTTACCTGAGACAGGGGTCCCATGAGCAGTTCTTC; size: once; D: TRBD1; V: TRBV6-5; J: TRBJ2-1
CDR3: CASSYSGLAGDPYNEQFF; DNA: TGTGCCAGCAGTTACTCGGGACTAGCGGGCGATCCCTACAATGAGCAGTTCTTC; size: -; D: TRBD2; V: TRBV6-2/TRBV6-3; J: TRBJ2-1
CDR3: CASSLVGEGYNEQFF; DNA: TGCGCCAGCAGCTTGGTAGGGGAGGGCTACAATGAGCAGTTCTTC; size: -; D: TRBD2; V: TRBV5-1; J: TRBJ2-1
CDR3: CASSFVPSGDNEQFF; DNA: TGTGCCAGCAGCTTTGTTCCCAGCGGGGACAATGAGCAGTTCTTC; size: -; D: TRBD2; V: TRBV7-2; J: TRBJ2-1
CDR3: CASSRGLAGTYEQYF; DNA: TGTGCCAGCAGCCGAGGGCTAGCGGGGACCTACGAGCAGTACTTC; size: -; D: TRBD2; V: TRBV3-1/TRBV3-2; J: TRBJ2-7
CDR3: CASSQDARVTGELFF; DNA: TGTGCCAGCAGCCAAGATGCCCGGGTCACCGGGGAGCTGTTTTTT; size: -; D: -; V: TRBV3-1/TRBV3-2; J: TRBJ2-2
CDR3: CASSIVGAYEQYF; DNA: TGTGCCAGTAGTATTGTGGGAGCCTACGAGCAGTACTTC; size: -; D: -; V: TRBV19; J: TRBJ2-7